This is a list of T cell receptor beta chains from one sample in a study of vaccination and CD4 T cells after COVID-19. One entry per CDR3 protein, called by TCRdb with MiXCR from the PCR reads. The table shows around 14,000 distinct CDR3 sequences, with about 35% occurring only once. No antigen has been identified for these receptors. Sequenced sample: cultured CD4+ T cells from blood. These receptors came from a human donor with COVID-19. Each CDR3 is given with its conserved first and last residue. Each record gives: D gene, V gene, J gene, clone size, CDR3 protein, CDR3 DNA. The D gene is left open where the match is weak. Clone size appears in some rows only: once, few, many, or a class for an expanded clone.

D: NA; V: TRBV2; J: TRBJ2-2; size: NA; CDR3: CASKQSPSTGELFF; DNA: TGTGCCAGCAAACAGAGCCCATCAACCGGGGAGCTGTTTTTT
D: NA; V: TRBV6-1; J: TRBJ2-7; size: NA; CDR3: CASSDYTYEQYF; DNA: TGTGCCAGCAGTGACTATACCTACGAGCAGTACTTC
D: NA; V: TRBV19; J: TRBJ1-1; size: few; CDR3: CASSIQNRVNTEAFF; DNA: TGTGCCAGTAGTATTCAAAACAGGGTGAACACTGAAGCTTTCTTT
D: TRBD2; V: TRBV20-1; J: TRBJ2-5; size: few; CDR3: CSAVRGAGGQETQYF; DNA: TGCAGTGCGGTTCGCGGAGCGGGGGGGCAAGAGACCCAGTACTTC
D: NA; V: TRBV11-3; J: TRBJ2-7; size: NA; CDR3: CASSQNRDEQYF; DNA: TGTGCCAGCAGCCAGAACAGGGACGAGCAGTACTTC
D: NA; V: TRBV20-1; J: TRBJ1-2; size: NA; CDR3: CSARLPTANYGYTF; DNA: TGCAGTGCTAGATTACCGACGGCTAACTATGGCTACACCTTC
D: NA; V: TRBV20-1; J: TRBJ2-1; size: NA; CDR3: CSARATEEQFF; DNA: TGCAGTGCTAGAGCGACTGAGGAGCAGTTCTTC
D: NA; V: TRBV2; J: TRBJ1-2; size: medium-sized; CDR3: CASSGQVANYGYTF; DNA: TGTGCCAGCAGTGGACAGGTAGCCAACTATGGCTACACCTTC
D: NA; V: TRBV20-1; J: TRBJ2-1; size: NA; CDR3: CSARGDHRWFF; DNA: TGCAGTGCTAGGGGGGACCACCGGTGGTTCTTC
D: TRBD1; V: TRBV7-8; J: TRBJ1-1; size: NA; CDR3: CASSLTTGTVNTEAFF; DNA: TGTGCCAGCAGCTTAACAACCGGGACAGTAAACACTGAAGCTTTCTTT
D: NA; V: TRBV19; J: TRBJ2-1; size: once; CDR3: CASSIQNEQFF; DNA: TGTGCCAGTAGTATACAGAATGAGCAGTTCTTC
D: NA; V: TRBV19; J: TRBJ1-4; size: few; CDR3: CASSIAGDGEKLFF; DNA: TGTGCCAGTAGTATAGCAGGGGACGGGGAAAAACTGTTTTTT
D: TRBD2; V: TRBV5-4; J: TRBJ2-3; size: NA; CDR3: CASSSAGDKTDTQYF; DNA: TGTGCCAGCAGCTCAGCGGGGGACAAGACAGATACGCAGTATTTT
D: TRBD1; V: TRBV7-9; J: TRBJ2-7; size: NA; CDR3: CASSLENKRWGQSFYEQYF; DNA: TGTGCCAGCAGCTTAGAAAATAAGCGATGGGGACAGTCTTTCTACGAGCAGTACTTC
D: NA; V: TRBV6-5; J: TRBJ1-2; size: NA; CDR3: CASSSAVAGYTF; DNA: TGTGCCAGCAGTTCGGCAGTGGCTGGCTACACCTTC
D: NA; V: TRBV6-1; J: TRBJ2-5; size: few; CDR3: CASTDPKRETQYF; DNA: TGTGCCAGCACCGACCCGAAGAGGGAGACCCAGTACTTC
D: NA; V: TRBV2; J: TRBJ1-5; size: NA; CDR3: CASSEILRNQPQHF; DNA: TGTGCCAGCAGTGAAATCCTAAGGAATCAGCCCCAGCATTTT
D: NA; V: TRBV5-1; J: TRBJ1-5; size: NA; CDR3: CASSLEGVGQPQHF; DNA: TGCGCCAGCAGCTTGGAGGGGGTTGGTCAGCCCCAGCATTTT
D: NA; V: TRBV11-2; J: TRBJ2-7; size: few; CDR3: CASSPAGARLREQYF; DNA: TGTGCCAGCAGCCCCGCGGGGGCCCGGTTAAGAGAGCAGTACTTC
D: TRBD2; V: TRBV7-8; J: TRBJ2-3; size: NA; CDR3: CASSFIGTSTDTQYF; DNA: TGTGCCAGCAGCTTTATTGGGACTAGTACAGATACGCAGTATTTT
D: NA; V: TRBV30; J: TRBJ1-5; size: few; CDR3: CAWSGVNGNQPQHF; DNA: TGTGCCTGGAGTGGAGTAAATGGTAATCAGCCCCAGCATTTT
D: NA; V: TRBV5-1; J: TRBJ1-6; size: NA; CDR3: CASRTHLGGPLHF; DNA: TGCGCCAGCCGGACCCACTTGGGCGGGCCCCTCCACTTT
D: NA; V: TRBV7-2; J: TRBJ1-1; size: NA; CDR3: CASSTNRVKGTEAFF; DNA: TGTGCCAGCAGCACAAACAGGGTTAAGGGCACTGAAGCTTTCTTT
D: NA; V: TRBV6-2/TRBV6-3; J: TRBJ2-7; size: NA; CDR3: CASRGKGSYEQYF; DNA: TGTGCCAGCAGAGGTAAAGGTTCCTACGAGCAGTACTTC
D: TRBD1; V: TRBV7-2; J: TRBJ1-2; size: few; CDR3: CASSPRQGANYGYTF; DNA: TGTGCCAGCAGCCCCAGACAGGGAGCTAACTATGGCTACACCTTC
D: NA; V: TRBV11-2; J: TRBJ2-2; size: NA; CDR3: CASSLLGSTGELFF; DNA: TGTGCCAGCAGCTTATTGGGATCCACCGGGGAGCTGTTTTTT
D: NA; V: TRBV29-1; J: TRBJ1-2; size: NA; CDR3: CSVGGGGYTF; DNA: TGCAGCGTCGGGGGGGGTGGCTACACCTTC
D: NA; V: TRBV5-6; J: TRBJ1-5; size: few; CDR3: CASSERHQPQHF; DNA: TGTGCCAGCAGCGAACGTCATCAGCCCCAGCATTTT
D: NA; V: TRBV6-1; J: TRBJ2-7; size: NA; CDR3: CASSIQGLSYEQYF; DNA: TGTGCCAGCAGCATACAGGGATTATCCTACGAGCAGTACTTC
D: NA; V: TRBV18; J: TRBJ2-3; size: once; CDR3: CASSRSTDTQYF; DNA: TGTGCCAGCTCACGGAGCACAGATACGCAGTATTTT
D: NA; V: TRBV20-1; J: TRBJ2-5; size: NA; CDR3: CSARAPRLQETQYF; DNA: TGCAGTGCTAGGGCTCCGAGGCTCCAAGAGACCCAGTACTTC
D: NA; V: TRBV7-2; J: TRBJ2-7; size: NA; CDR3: CASSFGILRNEQYF; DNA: TGTGCCAGCAGCTTTGGGATCCTCCGCAACGAGCAGTACTTC
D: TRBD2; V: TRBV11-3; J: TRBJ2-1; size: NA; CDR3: CASSLEGLLAGASFRNEQFF; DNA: TGTGCCAGCAGCTTAGAGGGGTTACTAGCGGGGGCCTCGTTTCGAAATGAGCAGTTCTTC
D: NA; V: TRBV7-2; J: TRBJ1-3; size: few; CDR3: CASSLVTGLAGNTIYF; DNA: TGTGCCAGCAGCTTAGTTACGGGGTTAGCTGGAAACACCATATATTTT
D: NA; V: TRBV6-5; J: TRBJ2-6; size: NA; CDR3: CASSYFGTDSSGANVLTF; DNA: TGTGCCAGCAGTTACTTCGGGACGGATAGCTCTGGGGCCAACGTCCTGACTTTC
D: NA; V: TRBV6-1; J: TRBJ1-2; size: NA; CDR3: CASSIESYLNYGYTF; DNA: TGTGCCAGCAGTATAGAGAGTTATCTCAACTATGGCTACACCTTC
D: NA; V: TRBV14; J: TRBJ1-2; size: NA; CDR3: CASSLQGSYGYTF; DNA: TGTGCCAGCAGCCTACAGGGAAGCTATGGCTACACCTTC
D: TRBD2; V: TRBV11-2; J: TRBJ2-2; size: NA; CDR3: CASSLIAGGPDTGELFF; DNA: TGTGCCAGCAGCTTGATAGCGGGGGGGCCTGACACCGGGGAGCTGTTTTTT
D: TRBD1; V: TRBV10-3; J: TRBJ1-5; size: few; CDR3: CAISESSGGGQPQHF; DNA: TGTGCCATCAGTGAGTCGTCAGGGGGCGGTCAGCCCCAGCATTTT
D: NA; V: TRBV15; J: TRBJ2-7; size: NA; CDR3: CATSKYGASSYEQYF; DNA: TGTGCCACCAGCAAATACGGGGCGAGCTCCTACGAGCAGTACTTC
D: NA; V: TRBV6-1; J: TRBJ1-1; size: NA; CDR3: CASREGGDTEAFF; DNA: TGTGCCAGCAGGGAGGGCGGGGACACTGAAGCTTTCTTT
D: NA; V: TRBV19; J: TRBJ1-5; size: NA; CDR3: CASSIGGGKHQPQHF; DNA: TGTGCCAGTAGTATAGGGGGGGGCAAGCATCAGCCCCAGCATTTT
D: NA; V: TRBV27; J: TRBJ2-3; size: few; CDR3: CASSSLGWGPITDTQYF; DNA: TGTGCCAGCAGTTCCCTGGGGTGGGGGCCGATCACAGATACGCAGTATTTT
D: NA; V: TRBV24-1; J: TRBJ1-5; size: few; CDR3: CATSGSGIQPQHF; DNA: TGTGCCACCAGTGGGTCCGGGATTCAGCCCCAGCATTTT
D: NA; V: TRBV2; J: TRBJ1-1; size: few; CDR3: CATHRGENTEAFF; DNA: TGTGCCACCCACCGGGGGGAAAACACTGAAGCTTTCTTT
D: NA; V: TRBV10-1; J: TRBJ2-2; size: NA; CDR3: CASSEASSGTPNTGELFF; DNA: TGCGCCAGCAGTGAGGCCTCATCCGGGACCCCGAACACCGGGGAGCTGTTTTTT
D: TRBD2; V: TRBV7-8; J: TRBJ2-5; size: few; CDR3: CASSPIRSGGAQETQYF; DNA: TGTGCCAGCAGCCCCATCAGGAGCGGGGGGGCCCAAGAGACCCAGTACTTC
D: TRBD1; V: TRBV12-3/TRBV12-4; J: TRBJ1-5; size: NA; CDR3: CASSLQGAGQPQHF; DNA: TGTGCCAGCAGTTTACAGGGGGCGGGACAGCCCCAGCATTTT
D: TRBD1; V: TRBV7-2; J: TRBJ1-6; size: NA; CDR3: CASSLDRGPLHF; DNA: TGTGCCAGCAGCTTGGACAGGGGGCCCCTCCACTTT
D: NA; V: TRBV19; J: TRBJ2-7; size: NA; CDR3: CASSVSTGQPTQYF; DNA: TGTGCCAGTAGTGTTTCGACGGGGCAGCCGACGCAGTACTTC
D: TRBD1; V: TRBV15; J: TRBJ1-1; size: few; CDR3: CATSIQGATEAFF; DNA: TGTGCCACCAGCATACAGGGGGCAACTGAAGCTTTCTTT
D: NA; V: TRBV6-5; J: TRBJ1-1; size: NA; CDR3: CASSFRRGANTEAFF; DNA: TGTGCCAGCAGTTTCCGCCGGGGGGCCAACACTGAAGCTTTCTTT
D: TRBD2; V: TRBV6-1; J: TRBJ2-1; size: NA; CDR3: CASSGTSGRNNEQFF; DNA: TGTGCCAGCAGTGGGACTAGCGGGAGAAATAATGAGCAGTTCTTC
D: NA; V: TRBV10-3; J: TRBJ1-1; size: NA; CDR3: CAISDRGKNTEAFF; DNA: TGTGCCATCAGTGACAGGGGAAAGAACACTGAAGCTTTCTTT
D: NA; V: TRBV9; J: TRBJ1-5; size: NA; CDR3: CASSVGANNQPQHF; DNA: TGTGCCAGCAGCGTGGGGGCAAACAATCAGCCCCAGCATTTT